What follows are 18 T cell receptor beta chains derived from one specimen sequenced in a study of blood T cell repertoires in COVID-19. The data were produced by immunoSEQ multiplex PCR, yet TCRdb's version contains in-frame clones alone and is incomplete. Of about 300,000 clones in the sample, about nine tenths were seen once. Sequencing used PBMCs or T cells enriched from blood (not recorded which). These receptors all come from a woman in her thirties or forties who had recovered from COVID-19.

The chain couples TRBV25-1 to TRBJ2-4, with 7 bases matching TRBD2. The CDR3 has 15 amino acids. Germline-derived CDR1 and CDR2 are MGHDK and SYGVNS. V gave up 3 bases and J gave up 7 bases; unmatched junction bases: 9. CDR3 DNA: TGTGCCAGCAGTGACCCCCGGGGGGTGATCAACATTCAGTACTTC. Translating it yields CASSDPRGVINIQYF.

This sequence joins TRBV6-2 or TRBV6-3 and TRBJ2-1; 8 bases agree with TRBD2. There are 15 residues in the CDR3. From germline, CDR1 is MNHEY and CDR2 SVGEGT. V shed 4 bases, J shed 1 base, and the junction held 3 bases outside the gene matches. For the CDR3, the DNA is TGTGCCAGCAGTTTAGCGGGATTTTCCTACAATGAGCAGTTCTTC. Translated: CASSLAGFSYNEQFF.

The V call is TRBV7-3, the J call TRBJ2-3, with 10 bases that match TRBD2. Trimming took 2 bases from V and 1 from J; bases not matched to a gene: 6. The CDR3 loop spans 17 amino acids. The germline V gene has CDR1 SGHTA and CDR2 FQGTGA. The CDR3 reads CASSLGASGSGTDTQYF. CDR3 DNA: TGTGCCAGCAGCTTAGGGGCTAGCGGGAGTGGCACAGATACGCAGTATTTT.

This chain joins TRBV5-4 and TRBJ2-1; TRBD1 matches 9 bases. J lost 8 bases, V lost 4 bases, and 10 bases had no gene match. Looked up from germline, CDR1 is SGHNT and CDR2 is YYREEE (reference sequence). CDR3 length: 15 amino acids. Here the CDR3 DNA reads TGTGCCAGCAGCCCGCCGGGACAGGGCTTCTATGAGCAGTTCTTC. Translation: CASSPPGQGFYEQFF.

CDR3: CASSGQGAGTEAFF. CDR3 DNA: TGTGCCAGCAGCGGACAGGGGGCCGGCACTGAAGCTTTCTTT. The V and J genes are TRBV6-5 and TRBJ1-1; 11 bases match TRBD1. V was clipped by 6 bases and J by 4 bases; unmatched bases: 4. This CDR3 is 14 amino acids long. Germline V gives CDR1 MNHEY, CDR2 SVGAGI.

The V call is TRBV7-8, the J call TRBJ2-1; no definite D call. Trimming removed 4 bases at V and 5 bases at J, with 9 bases between. The CDR3 runs 13 residues. Germline V gives CDR1 SGHVS, CDR2 FQNEAQ. The CDR3 sequence: CASSSRLNNEQFF. The CDR3 DNA follows: TGTGCCAGCAGCTCCCGACTGAACAATGAGCAGTTCTTC.

The V gene is TRBV19, the J gene TRBJ2-2; D is perhaps TRBD1 (6 bases). The CDR3 length is 15 residues. CDR1 and CDR2 (germline): LNHDA, SQIVND (reference sequence). Trimming took off 5 bases at V and 0 bases at J, with 10 bases between the two ends. CDR3 DNA: TGTGCCAGTAGTTTAGGGACACCGAACACCGGGGAGCTGTTTTTT. It yields the protein CASSLGTPNTGELFF.

This clone was detected only once. V and J are TRBV6-2 or TRBV6-3 and TRBJ2-1, with TRBD2 matching over 7 bases. J lost 2 bases, V lost 5 bases, and 6 bases had no gene match. The CDR3 is made up of 15 amino acids. Germline V gene lookup returns CDR1 MNHEY and CDR2 SVGEGT. The CDR3 sequence: CASSDPAGAYNEQFF. CDR3 bases: TGTGCCAGCAGTGACCCGGCGGGAGCCTACAATGAGCAGTTCTTC.

The chain combines TRBV5-1 with TRBJ1-1; 7 positions agree with TRBD1. Germline CDR1 SGHRS, CDR2 YFSETQ. J lost 5 bases, V lost 0 bases, and 7 bases had no gene match. The CDR3 spans 15 residues. In nucleotides, the CDR3 is TGCGCCAGCAGCTTGGCCGAGGGGGCGAATACTGAAGCTTTCTTT. It specifies CASSLAEGANTEAFF.

The CDR3 protein is CASSNLVNRLTDTQYF. The CDR3 bases are TGTGCCAGCAGCAATCTAGTCAACAGGCTCACAGATACGCAGTATTTT. The chain joins TRBV5-6 to TRBJ2-3; the D gene is possibly TRBD1 (5 bases). This CDR3 has 16 amino acids. Trimming removed 4 bases at V and 2 bases at J, with 17 bases between. Germline-derived CDR1 and CDR2 are SGHDT and YYEEEE.

The CDR3 region has the DNA TGCGCCAGCAGCCAAGAGTTGGCCAGGGGGCGTTATGGCTACACCTTC. Encoded protein: CASSQELARGRYGYTF. The chain employs TRBV4-3 and TRBJ1-2, with TRBD1 identical over 8 bases. There are 16 residues in the CDR3. The J segment lost 5 bases and the V segment lost 0 bases, leaving 8 bases of the junction unmatched. Germline V gene lookup returns CDR1 LGHNA and CDR2 YSLEER.

The genes are TRBV3-1 (or the pseudogene TRBV3-2) and TRBJ1-5; 10 bases map to TRBD1. The CDR3 contains 16 residues. In germline, CDR1 is LGHDT, CDR2 YNNKEL (reference sequence). Germline trimming cut 4 bases from V and 4 bases from J; bases unmatched to any gene: 7. CDR3 protein: CASSPGTGEWNQPQHF. CDR3 coding DNA: TGTGCCAGCAGCCCGGGGACAGGGGAATGGAATCAGCCCCAGCATTTT.

The table lists this clone with a count of one. V is TRBV3-1 (or the pseudogene TRBV3-2) and J is TRBJ1-2, with TRBD1 identical over 8 bases. The CDR3 consists of 14 residues. The junction had 9 bases not matched to a gene; V was cut back by 7 bases and J by 5 bases. The germline V gene has CDR1 LGHDT and CDR2 YNNKEL (reference sequence). The CDR3 sequence: CASTPRGREYGYTF. CDR3 DNA sequence: TGTGCCAGCACCCCCAGGGGGCGAGAATATGGCTACACCTTC.

Only one count was recorded for this clone. The J gene is TRBJ2-1, the V gene TRBV7-9; 10 nucleotides agree with TRBD2. The CDR3 covers 15 residues. Germline values: CDR1 SEHNR, CDR2 FQNEAQ (reference sequence). V lost 8 bases, J lost 5 bases, and 9 bases stayed unmatched. The chain's CDR3 is CASVRLAGENNEQFF. CDR3 sequence (DNA): TGTGCCAGCGTCAGGCTAGCGGGAGAAAACAATGAGCAGTTCTTC.

J is TRBJ2-2 and V is TRBV7-3; D unclear. The CDR3 sequence is 13 residues long. V lost 5 bases to trimming and J lost 6 bases, with 10 bases between them. Germline-derived CDR1 and CDR2 are SGHTA and FQGTGA. CDR3 nucleotide sequence: TGTGCCAGCAGCGCCTCAGGTTCCGGGGAGCTGTTTTTT. Protein product: CASSASGSGELFF.

This rearrangement joins TRBV4-1 to TRBJ2-7; D gene ambiguous. Germline V gene sequence: CDR1 MGHRA, CDR2 YSYEKL. V lost 1 base, J lost 1 base, and 14 bases lay in between. This CDR3 has 16 amino acids. DNA of the CDR3: TGCGCCAGCAGCCAAGTCCCCCCTCCAGCGTCCTACGAGCAGTACTTC. As protein: CASSQVPPPASYEQYF.

The rearrangement joins TRBV10-1 to TRBJ1-5, with D perhaps matching TRBD1 (5 bases). CDR3 length equals 14 residues. Germline CDR1 reads WNHNN; CDR2 reads SYGVQD (reference sequence). V shed 2 bases and J shed 0 bases, with 5 bases lying between them. The CDR3 protein is CASSETGSNQPQHF. The CDR3 nucleotides read TGCGCCAGCAGTGAGACAGGTAGCAATCAGCCCCAGCATTTT.

The genes are TRBV30 and TRBJ1-2; D uncertain. The CDR3 covers 13 residues. Trimming left V 4 bases short and J 0 bases short, with 9 bases between. CDR1 GTSNPN and CDR2 SVGIG come from the germline V gene (reference sequence). DNA of the CDR3: TGTGCCTGGACTAGTGAGCCTAACTATGGCTACACCTTC. It specifies CAWTSEPNYGYTF.